These T cell receptor beta chains were read from a single sample in a study of Graves' ophthalmopathy and Graves' hyperthyroidism. TCRdb passed the multiplex PCR reads through MiXCR, listing each CDR3 protein once. Of roughly 610,000 distinct CDR3 sequences detected, about a fifth appear once; the ten largest clones hold more than 5.5%. The specimen sequenced was peripheral blood. The origin of the receptors is a woman aged 18-35 years with stable Graves' hyperthyroidism. Some clones in this sample may be carry-over from other donors' samples. The CDR3 runs from the conserved cysteine through the conserved F or W. D genes are given only for firm matches. Some rows have no size entry. The others give once, few or many, or a class for an expanded clone.

>.|TRBJ1-2|15|many|TRBV24-1
CATSDPGTGNYGYTF
TGTGCCACCAGTGACCCTGGGACGGGGAACTATGGCTACACCTTC
>.|TRBJ1-1|14|.|TRBV9
CASSVDGDDTEAFF
TGTGCCAGCAGCGTAGATGGGGACGACACTGAAGCTTTCTTT
>.|TRBJ2-7|14|many|TRBV7-3
CASSLNADSGEQYF
TGTGCCAGCAGCTTAAACGCCGATTCAGGAGAGCAGTACTTC
>.|TRBJ1-2|15|.|TRBV18
CASSPGAQTAYGYTF
TGTGCCAGCTCACCCGGGGCGCAGACCGCCTATGGCTACACCTTC
>.|TRBJ1-2|13|many|TRBV10-2
CASSEPSNYGYTF
TGCGCCAGCAGTGAGCCCTCTAACTATGGCTACACCTTC
>TRBD2|TRBJ2-5|17|few|TRBV6-2/TRBV6-3
CASSAPGLAGDQETQYF
TGTGCCAGCAGTGCTCCTGGACTAGCGGGAGACCAAGAGACCCAGTACTTC
>.|TRBJ2-7|12|many|TRBV28
CASSLFFYEQYF
TGTGCCAGCAGTTTATTCTTCTACGAGCAGTACTTC
>.|TRBJ2-5|13|many|TRBV20-1
CSARDPWGETQYF
TGCAGTGCTAGAGATCCCTGGGGAGAGACCCAGTACTTC
>.|TRBJ2-5|14|.|TRBV4-1
CASSQENREETQYF
TGCGCCAGCAGCCAAGAGAACAGGGAAGAGACCCAGTACTTC
>TRBD1|TRBJ2-5|15|.|TRBV27
CASSRGQGPQETQYF
TGTGCCAGCAGTCGGGGACAGGGTCCGCAAGAGACCCAGTACTTC